This TCR beta chain came from a study of CD8 T cells in Susac syndrome. CDR1 and CDR2 from the germline V gene are MGHDK and SYGVNS. V shed 2 bases and J 1 base; nucleotides not matched to a gene: 2. The CDR3 runs to 15 residues. Notes on the study in general: Only a relatively small number of individuals were included in the TCR sequencing and HLA analysis.

RNA totalling roughly 0.5 to 1 ug underwent reverse transcription with random hexamers. TCRdb independently ran MiXCR on the immunoSEQ multiplex PCR reads; one entry per CDR3 protein. The data contain hundreds of thousands of distinct CDR3 sequences, 89% of them seen just once; the ten biggest clones take up more than 0.15%. The CD8+ and CD4+ T cells were negatively isolated, with the TEMRA cells enriched by FACS. This clonotype was observed a single time. Its matching antigen is unknown. V is TRBV25-1 and J is TRBJ1-1; 9 bases are a match to TRBD1. Sample: CD8+ T cells from PBMCs. The receptor was derived from a human donor with multiple sclerosis. CDR3 sequence reads: CASSEGTGKNTEAFF. The CDR3 DNA reads as TGTGCCAGCAGTGAAGGGACAGGGAAGAACACTGAAGCTTTCTTT. Full variable domain (missing parts from reference TRBV25-1 and TRBJ1-1): EADIYQTPRYLVIGTGKKITLECSQTMGHDKMYWYQQDPGMELHLIHYSYGVNSTEKGDLSSESTVSRIRTEHFPLTLESARPSHTSQYLCASSEGTGKNTEAFFGQGTRLTVV.